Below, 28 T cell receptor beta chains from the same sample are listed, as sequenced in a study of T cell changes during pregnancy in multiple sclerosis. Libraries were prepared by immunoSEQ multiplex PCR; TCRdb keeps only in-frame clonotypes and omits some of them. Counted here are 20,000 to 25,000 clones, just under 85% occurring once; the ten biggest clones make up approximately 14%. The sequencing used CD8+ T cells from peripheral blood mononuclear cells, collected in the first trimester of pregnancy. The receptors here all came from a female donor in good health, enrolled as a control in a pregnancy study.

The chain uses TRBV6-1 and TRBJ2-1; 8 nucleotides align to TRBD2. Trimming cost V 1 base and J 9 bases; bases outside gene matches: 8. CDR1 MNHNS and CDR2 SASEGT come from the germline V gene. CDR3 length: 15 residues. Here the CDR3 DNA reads TGTGCCAGCAGTGAAGATCGGGGGGGGATCGGTGAGCAGTTCTTC. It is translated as CASSEDRGGIGEQFF.

The CDR3 DNA reads as TGTGCCAGCAGCTTACTGGCTAGCGGGTTTAGGGACAATGAGCAGTTCTTC. It yields the protein CASSLLASGFRDNEQFF. The chain couples TRBV11-2 to TRBJ2-1; TRBD2 matches at 8 bases. Losses at the gene ends were 2 bases for V and 5 bases for J; bases not matched to a gene: 11. This CDR3 is 17 amino acids long. Germline V gene data show CDR1 as SGHAT and CDR2 as FQNNGV.

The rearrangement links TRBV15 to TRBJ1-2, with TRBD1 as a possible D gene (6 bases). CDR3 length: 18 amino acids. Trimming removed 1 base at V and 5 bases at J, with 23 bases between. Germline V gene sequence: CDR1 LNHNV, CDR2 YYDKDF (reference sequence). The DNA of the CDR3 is TGTGCCACCAGCAGAGCGGAGACCCGGGACATAGAGATATATGGCTACACCTTC. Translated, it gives CATSRAETRDIEIYGYTF.

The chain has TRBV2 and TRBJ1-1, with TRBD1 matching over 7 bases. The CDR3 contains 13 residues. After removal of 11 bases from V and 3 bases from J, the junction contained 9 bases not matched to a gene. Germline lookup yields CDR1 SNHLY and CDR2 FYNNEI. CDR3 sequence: CAAQGIGDTEAFF. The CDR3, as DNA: TGTGCCGCACAGGGGATTGGGGACACTGAAGCTTTCTTT.

This CDR3 is CASSQAPTGTGLVQPQHF. The CDR3 DNA reads as TGTGCCAGCAGCCAAGCCCCAACTGGGACAGGGCTTGTTCAGCCCCAGCATTTT. The rearrangement links TRBV4-2 to TRBJ1-5; 9 nucleotides line up with TRBD1. Trimming at V came to 1 base and at J to 6 bases, leaving 13 bases not matched to a gene. The length of the CDR3 is 18 residues. Germline CDR1 and CDR2: LGHNA and YNFKEQ.

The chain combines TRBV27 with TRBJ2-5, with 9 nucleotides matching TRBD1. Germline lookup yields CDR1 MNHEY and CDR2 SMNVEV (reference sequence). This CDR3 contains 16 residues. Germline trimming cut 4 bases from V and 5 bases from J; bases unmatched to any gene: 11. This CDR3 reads CASSSLLTGGGETQYF. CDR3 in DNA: TGTGCCAGCAGTTCCTTATTGACAGGGGGAGGGGAGACCCAGTACTTC.

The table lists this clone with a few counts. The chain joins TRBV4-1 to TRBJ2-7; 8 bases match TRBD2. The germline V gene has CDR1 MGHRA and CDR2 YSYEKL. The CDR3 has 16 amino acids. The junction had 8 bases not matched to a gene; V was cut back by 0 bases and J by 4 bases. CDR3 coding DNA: TGCGCCAGCAGCCAAGATGCCGGCGGGGGGAGGTACGAGCAGTACTTC. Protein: CASSQDAGGGRYEQYF.

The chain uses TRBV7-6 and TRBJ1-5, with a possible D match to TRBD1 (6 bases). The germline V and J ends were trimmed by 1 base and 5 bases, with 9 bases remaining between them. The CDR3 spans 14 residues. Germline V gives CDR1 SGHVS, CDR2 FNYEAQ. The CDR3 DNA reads TGTGCCAGCAGCTTAGAACAGGGTGATCAGCCCCAGCATTTT. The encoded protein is CASSLEQGDQPQHF.

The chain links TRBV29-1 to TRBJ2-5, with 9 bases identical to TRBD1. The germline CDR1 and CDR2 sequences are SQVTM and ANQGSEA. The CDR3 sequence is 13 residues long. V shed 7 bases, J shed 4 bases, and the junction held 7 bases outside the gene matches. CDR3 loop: CSGETGGLETQYF. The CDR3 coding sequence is TGCAGCGGGGAGACAGGGGGATTAGAGACCCAGTACTTC.

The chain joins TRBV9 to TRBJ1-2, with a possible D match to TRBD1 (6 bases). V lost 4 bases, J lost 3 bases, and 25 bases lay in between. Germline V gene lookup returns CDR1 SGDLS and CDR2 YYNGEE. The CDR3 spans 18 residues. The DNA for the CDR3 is TGTGCCAGCAGCCACAGTCCATTCGGGGGGGGGCTGTACTATGGCTACACCTTC. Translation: CASSHSPFGGGLYYGYTF.

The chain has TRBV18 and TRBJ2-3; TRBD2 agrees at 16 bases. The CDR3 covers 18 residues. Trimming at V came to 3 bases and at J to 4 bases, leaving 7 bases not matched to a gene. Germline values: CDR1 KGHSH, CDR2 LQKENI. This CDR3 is CASSPPGLAGGPPDTQYF. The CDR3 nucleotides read TGTGCCAGCTCACCCCCGGGACTAGCGGGAGGGCCACCAGATACGCAGTATTTT.

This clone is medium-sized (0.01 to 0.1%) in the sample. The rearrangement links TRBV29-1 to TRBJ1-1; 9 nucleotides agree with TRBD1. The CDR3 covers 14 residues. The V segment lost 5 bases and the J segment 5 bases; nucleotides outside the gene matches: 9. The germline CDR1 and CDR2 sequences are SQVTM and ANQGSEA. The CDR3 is CSVRGQGRGTEAFF. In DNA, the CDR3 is TGCAGCGTTCGGGGACAGGGCAGGGGGACTGAAGCTTTCTTT.

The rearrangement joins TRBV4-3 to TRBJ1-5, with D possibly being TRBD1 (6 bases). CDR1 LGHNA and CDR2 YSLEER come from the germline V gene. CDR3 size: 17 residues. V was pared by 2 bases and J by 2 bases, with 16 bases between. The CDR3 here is CASSQPTIYRGNQPQHF. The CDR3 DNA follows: TGCGCCAGCAGCCAACCAACAATATACAGGGGCAATCAGCCCCAGCATTTT.

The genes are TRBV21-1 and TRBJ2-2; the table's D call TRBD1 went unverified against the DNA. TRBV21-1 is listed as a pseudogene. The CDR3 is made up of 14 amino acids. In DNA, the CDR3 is TGTGCCAGCAGCGAGAACAGGGAAGCCGGGGAGCTGTTTTTT. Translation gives CASSENREAGELFF.

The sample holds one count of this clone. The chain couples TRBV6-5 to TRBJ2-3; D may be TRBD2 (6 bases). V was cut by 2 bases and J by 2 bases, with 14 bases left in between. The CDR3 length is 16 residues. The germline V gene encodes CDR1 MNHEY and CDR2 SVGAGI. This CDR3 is CASSYGVTSYTDTQYF. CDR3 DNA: TGTGCCAGCAGTTACGGGGTGACTAGTTACACAGATACGCAGTATTTT.

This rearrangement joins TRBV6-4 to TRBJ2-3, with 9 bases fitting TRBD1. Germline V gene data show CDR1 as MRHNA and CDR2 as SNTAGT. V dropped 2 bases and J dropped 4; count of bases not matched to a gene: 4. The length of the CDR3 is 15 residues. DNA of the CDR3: TGTGCCAGCAGTGACGGGACAGGGATCTCAGATACGCAGTATTTT. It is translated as CASSDGTGISDTQYF.

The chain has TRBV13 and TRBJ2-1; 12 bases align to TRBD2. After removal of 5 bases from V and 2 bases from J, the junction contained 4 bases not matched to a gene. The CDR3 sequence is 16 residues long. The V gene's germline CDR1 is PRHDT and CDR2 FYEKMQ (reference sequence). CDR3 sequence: CASSPPSGGAYNEQFF. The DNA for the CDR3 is TGTGCCAGCAGCCCACCTAGCGGGGGGGCCTACAATGAGCAGTTCTTC. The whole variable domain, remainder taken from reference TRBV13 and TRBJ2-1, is AAGVIQSPRHLIKEKRETATLKCYPIPRHDTVYWYQQGPGQDPQFLISFYEKMQSDKGSIPDRFSAQQFSDYHSELNMSSLELGDSALYFCASSPPSGGAYNEQFFGPGTRLTVL.

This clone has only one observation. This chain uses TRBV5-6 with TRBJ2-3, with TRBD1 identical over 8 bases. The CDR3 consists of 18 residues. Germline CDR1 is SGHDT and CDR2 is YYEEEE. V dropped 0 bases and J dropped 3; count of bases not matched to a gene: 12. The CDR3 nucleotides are TGTGCCAGCAGCTTGGCAGAGAACCAGGGGGCTGGTACAGATACGCAGTATTTT. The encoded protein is CASSLAENQGAGTDTQYF. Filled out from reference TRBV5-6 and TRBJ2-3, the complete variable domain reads DAGVTQSPTHLIKTRGQQVTLRCSPKSGHDTVSWYQQALGQGPQFIFQYYEEEERQRGNFPDRFSGHQFPNYSSELNVNALLLGDSALYLCASSLAENQGAGTDTQYFGPGTRLTVL.

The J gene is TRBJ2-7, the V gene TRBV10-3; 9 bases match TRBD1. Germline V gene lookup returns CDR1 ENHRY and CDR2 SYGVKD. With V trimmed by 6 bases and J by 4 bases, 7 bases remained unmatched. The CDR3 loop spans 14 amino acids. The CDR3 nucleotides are TGTGCCATCAGGGATGGACAGGGGCCATACGAGCAGTACTTC. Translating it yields CAIRDGQGPYEQYF.

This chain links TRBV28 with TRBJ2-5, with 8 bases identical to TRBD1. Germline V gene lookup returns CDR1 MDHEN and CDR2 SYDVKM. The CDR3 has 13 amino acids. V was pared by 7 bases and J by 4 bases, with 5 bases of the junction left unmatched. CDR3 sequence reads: CASKRTGLETQYF. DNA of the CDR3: TGTGCCAGCAAGCGGACAGGGCTAGAGACCCAGTACTTC.

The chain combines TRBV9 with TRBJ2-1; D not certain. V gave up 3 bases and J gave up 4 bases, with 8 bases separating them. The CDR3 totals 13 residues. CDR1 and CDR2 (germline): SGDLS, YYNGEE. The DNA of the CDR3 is TGTGCCAGCAGCGGTAGCTTTTACAATGAGCAGTTCTTC. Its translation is CASSGSFYNEQFF.

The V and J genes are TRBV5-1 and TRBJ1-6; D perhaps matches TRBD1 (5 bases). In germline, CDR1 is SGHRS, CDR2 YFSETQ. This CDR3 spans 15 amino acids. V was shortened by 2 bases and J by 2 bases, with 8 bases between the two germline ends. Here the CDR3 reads CASSFGGTYNSPLHF. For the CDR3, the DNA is TGCGCCAGCAGCTTCGGGGGAACCTATAATTCACCCCTCCACTTT.

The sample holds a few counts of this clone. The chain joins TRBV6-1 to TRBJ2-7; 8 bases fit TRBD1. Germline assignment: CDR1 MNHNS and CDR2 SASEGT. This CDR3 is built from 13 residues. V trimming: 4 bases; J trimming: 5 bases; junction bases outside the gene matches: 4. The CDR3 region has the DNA TGTGCCAGCAGTGGGACAGGGCTGCACGAGCAGTACTTC. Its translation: CASSGTGLHEQYF.

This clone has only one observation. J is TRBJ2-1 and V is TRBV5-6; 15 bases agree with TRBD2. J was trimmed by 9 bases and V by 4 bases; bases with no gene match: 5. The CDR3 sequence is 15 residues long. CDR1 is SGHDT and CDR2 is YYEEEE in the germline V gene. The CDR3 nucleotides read TGTGCCAGCAGCCCGGGACTAGCGGGAGGTAGTGAGCAGTTCTTC. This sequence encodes CASSPGLAGGSEQFF.

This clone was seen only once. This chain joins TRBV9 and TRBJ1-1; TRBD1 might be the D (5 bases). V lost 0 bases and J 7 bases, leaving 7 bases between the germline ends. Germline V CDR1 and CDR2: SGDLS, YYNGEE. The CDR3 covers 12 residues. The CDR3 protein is CASSVGQNEAFF. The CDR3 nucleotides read TGTGCCAGCAGCGTAGGACAGAATGAAGCTTTCTTT.

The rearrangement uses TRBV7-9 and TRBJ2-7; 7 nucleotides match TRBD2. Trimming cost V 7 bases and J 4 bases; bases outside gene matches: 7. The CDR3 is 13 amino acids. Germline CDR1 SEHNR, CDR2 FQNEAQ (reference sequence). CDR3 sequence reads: CASTYGGGYEQYF. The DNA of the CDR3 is TGTGCCAGCACCTATGGGGGGGGGTACGAGCAGTACTTC.

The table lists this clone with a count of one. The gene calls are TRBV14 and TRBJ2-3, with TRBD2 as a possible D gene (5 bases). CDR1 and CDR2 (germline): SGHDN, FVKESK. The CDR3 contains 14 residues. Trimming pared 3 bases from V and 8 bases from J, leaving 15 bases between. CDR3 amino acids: CASSQTNLGSTQYF. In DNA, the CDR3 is TGTGCCAGCAGCCAGACTAATTTGGGGTCTACGCAGTATTTT.

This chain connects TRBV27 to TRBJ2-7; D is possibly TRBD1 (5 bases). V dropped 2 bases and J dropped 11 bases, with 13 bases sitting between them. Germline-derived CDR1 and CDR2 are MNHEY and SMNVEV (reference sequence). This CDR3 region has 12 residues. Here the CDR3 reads CASSLNGAEEYF. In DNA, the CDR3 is TGTGCCAGCAGTTTAAATGGGGCAGAGGAGTACTTC.